This TCR beta chain was obtained from a study of cytomegalovirus exposure and HLA in healthy donors. The study's findings and limits: Earlier analysis looked at TCR beta V segments, and most were productive about 90% or about 30% of the time. Some V segments, TRBV6-2 and TRBV6-3 among them, were indistinguishable and were therefore excluded. For most TCR sequences rarity was the rule, although some public TCRs occurred in many donors.

Comment on this clone: What it binds is not known.

V was cut by 5 bases and J by 0 bases, with 14 bases left in between. CDR3 length: 16 residues. Looked up from germline, CDR1 is SGHTA and CDR2 is FQGNSA. The study ran its PCR with 60 Vbeta and 13 Jbeta primers. Sequencing used immunoSEQ multiplex PCR; TCRdb keeps in-frame clones, though not all of them. The table has over 150,000 clones, 75% seen once. The donors gave bone marrow, and they were healthy. This TCR was recovered from a male donor in good health and CMV-seronegative. The sample comprised PBMCs. The rearrangement uses TRBV7-2 and TRBJ1-3; D uncertain. The CDR3 spells CASSPMTLSSGNTIYF. The CDR3 region has the DNA TGTGCCAGCAGCCCTATGACACTCAGCTCTGGAAACACCATATATTTT.